A selection of T cell receptor beta chains follows, all from one sample in a study of PD-1 blockade in classical Hodgkin lymphoma. Libraries were prepared by immunoSEQ multiplex PCR; TCRdb keeps only in-frame clonotypes and omits some of them. The sample yields approximately 45,000 clones, 60% to 70% seen once. This specimen consisted of peripheral blood mononuclear cells (PBMCs), obtained before the fourth cycle of nivolumab. Receptors originate from a human donor with classical Hodgkin lymphoma. The CDR3 runs from the conserved cysteine through the conserved F or W. A D gene is named only where the DNA matches it firmly. Clone size appears in some rows only: once, few, many, or a class for an expanded clone.

TRBJ2-3 | NA | NA | TRBV9 | TGTGCCAGCAGCGTGACTGGAACTAGCACAGATACGCAGTATTTT | CASSVTGTSTDTQYF
TRBJ2-1 | NA | NA | TRBV7-9 | TGTGCCAGCAGCTTAGTAATTGGCTGGGTTGATGAGCAGTTCTTC | CASSLVIGWVDEQFF
TRBJ2-7 | NA | NA | TRBV9 | TGTGCCAGCAGCGCGCGAGGGCGCTTCTACGAGCAGTACTTC | CASSARGRFYEQYF
TRBJ1-2 | TRBD1 | NA | TRBV7-2 | TGTGCCAGCAGCCTCGGGCCAGAGGGGGCAGGCGGCTACACCTTC | CASSLGPEGAGGYTF
TRBJ2-1 | NA | once | TRBV11-3 | TGTGCCAGCAGTTCCGACTGGGATGAGCAGTTCTTC | CASSSDWDEQFF
TRBJ2-3 | NA | NA | TRBV7-2 | TGTGCCAGCAGCCGACGTCGAGGGGGTATCACAGATACGCAGTATTTT | CASSRRRGGITDTQYF
TRBJ2-7 | TRBD1 | few | TRBV28 | TGTGCCAGCAGCCGGGACAGGGAAGTAACCTACGAGCAGTACTTC | CASSRDREVTYEQYF
TRBJ1-2 | TRBD1 | NA | TRBV30 | TGTGCCTGGAGTCGGGACAGGGGCTTGGATGGCTACACCTTC | CAWSRDRGLDGYTF
TRBJ2-5 | NA | NA | TRBV28 | TGTGCCACCGCGGAGGCTAGCGTTCTGGAGACCCAGTACTTC | CATAEASVLETQYF
TRBJ2-4 | TRBD1 | few | TRBV19 | TGTGCCAGTAGTATAGGGGGACAGGGTTGGACCAAAAACATTCAGTACTTC | CASSIGGQGWTKNIQYF
TRBJ2-3 | TRBD1 | NA | TRBV5-4 | TGTGCCAGCAGCTTGGTATCAGGACAGGGTATGGATACGCAGTATTTT | CASSLVSGQGMDTQYF
TRBJ2-5 | TRBD2 | NA | TRBV7-9 | TGTGCCAGCACCATTAGCGGGGGGGGCGCAGAGACCCAGTACTTC | CASTISGGGAETQYF
TRBJ1-2 | NA | NA | TRBV4-1 | TGCGCCAGCAGCCAAGAGGGTCAGGGATCAGCAAGCTACACCTTC | CASSQEGQGSASYTF